The sequence of this T cell receptor beta chain was determined in a study of blood T cell repertoires in COVID-19. Looked up from germline, CDR1 is SGHRS and CDR2 is YFSETQ. The CDR3 has 16 amino acids. V lost 5 bases and J lost 5; bases outside the gene matches: 12. Assay: immunoSEQ multiplex PCR; the TCRdb copy retains only in-frame clones and omits some. The table lists 200,000 to 300,000 clones, about nine tenths of them singletons. The TCR sequence derives from a woman under 30 who had recovered from COVID-19. The chain uses TRBV5-1 and TRBJ2-2, with 7 bases aligning to TRBD2. The sequenced material came from PBMCs or T cells enriched from blood (not recorded which). CDR3 residues: CASSLPFGRATGELFF. CDR3 in DNA: TGCGCCAGCAGTTTGCCTTTTGGGAGGGCGACCGGGGAGCTGTTTTTT.